This TCR beta chain was recovered during a study of human T cells and chemical hapten exposure. TCRdb analysed the RACE reads with MiXCR anew, one entry per CDR3 protein. Found here are some 110,000 distinct CDR3 sequences, 30% to 35% of them singletons; the top ten hold roughly 2.5%. This clonotype was observed a handful of times. Time point noted: patch test 3, about 24 weeks after DPC sensitization. Documented treatment: therapeutic diphenylcyclopropenone sensitization with weekly scalp DPC. The receptor was derived from a man in his forties with alopecia areata. Some clones in this sample may be carry-over from other donors' samples. Specimen: whole blood, collected in connection with sensitization to the hapten diphenylcyclopropenone (DPC).

In DNA form, the CDR3 reads TGCGCCAGCAGCCAAAATCGTCAGGGGGCTGGTGAAGCTTTCTTT. This sequence encodes CASSQNRQGAGEAFF. This chain uses TRBV5-1 with TRBJ1-1; 8 positions agree with TRBD1. Trimming cost V 4 bases and J 7 bases; bases outside gene matches: 12. Per germline, CDR1 SGHRS and CDR2 YFSETQ. This CDR3 is 15 amino acids long.